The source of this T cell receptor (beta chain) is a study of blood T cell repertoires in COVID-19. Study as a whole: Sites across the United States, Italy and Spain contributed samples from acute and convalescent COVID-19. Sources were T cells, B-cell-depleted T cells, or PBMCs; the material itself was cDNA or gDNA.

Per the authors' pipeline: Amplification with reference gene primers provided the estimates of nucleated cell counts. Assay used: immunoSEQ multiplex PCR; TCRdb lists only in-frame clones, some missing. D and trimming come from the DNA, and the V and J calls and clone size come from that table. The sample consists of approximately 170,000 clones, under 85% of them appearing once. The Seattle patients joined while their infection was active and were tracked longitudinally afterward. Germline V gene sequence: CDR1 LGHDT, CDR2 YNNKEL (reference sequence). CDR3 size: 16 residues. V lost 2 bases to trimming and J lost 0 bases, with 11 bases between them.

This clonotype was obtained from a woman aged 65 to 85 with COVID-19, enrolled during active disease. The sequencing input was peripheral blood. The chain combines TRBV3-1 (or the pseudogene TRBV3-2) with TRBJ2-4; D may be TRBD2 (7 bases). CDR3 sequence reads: CASSQRGGVAKNIQYF. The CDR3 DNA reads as TGTGCCAGCAGCCAACGAGGGGGGGTAGCCAAAAACATTCAGTACTTC.